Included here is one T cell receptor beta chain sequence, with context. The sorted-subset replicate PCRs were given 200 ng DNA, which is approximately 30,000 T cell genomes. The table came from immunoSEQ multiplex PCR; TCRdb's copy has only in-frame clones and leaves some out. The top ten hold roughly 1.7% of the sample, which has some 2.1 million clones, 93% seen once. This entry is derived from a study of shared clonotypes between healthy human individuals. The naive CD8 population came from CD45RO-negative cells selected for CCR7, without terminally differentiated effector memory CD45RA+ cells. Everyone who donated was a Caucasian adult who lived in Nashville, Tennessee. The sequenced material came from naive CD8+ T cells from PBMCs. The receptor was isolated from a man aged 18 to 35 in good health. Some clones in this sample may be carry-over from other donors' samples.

The CDR3 DNA is TGTGCCAGCAGTTTAGACATACAGGGGGGTGGCTACGAGCAGTACTTC. Protein sequence: CASSLDIQGGGYEQYF. The chain is built from TRBV28 and TRBJ2-7, with 8 bases that match TRBD1. Germline values: CDR1 MDHEN, CDR2 SYDVKM. The CDR3 contains 16 residues. V shed 2 bases, J shed 3 bases, and the junction held 9 bases outside the gene matches.